This TCR beta chain was sequenced in a study of response to subunit inactivated influenza vaccine. Regarding the study as a whole: Few new T cells, the authors suggested, are recruited by each seasonal influenza vaccination.

There are a few counts of this clonotype. Its antigen is unknown. TCRdb re-analysed the RT-PCR reads in MiXCR, keeping a single row per CDR3 protein. Altogether around 520,000 distinct CDR3 sequences are present, 25% being singletons, with the ten largest covering about 1.9%. Per the germline V gene, CDR1 is SGHRS and CDR2 is YFSETQ. J gave up 0 bases and V 0 bases, and 5 bases lay outside the gene matches. There are 18 residues in the CDR3. Source: CD4+ T cells sorted from PBMCs, taken about 5 days after vaccination. V usage is TRBV5-1 and J usage is TRBJ1-3, with 11 bases lining up with TRBD1. This clonotype originated in a man aged 50-59 years who received an inactivated influenza vaccine. The CDR3 protein is CASSLGTGGDDSGNTIYF. As DNA, the CDR3 is TGCGCCAGCAGCTTGGGGACAGGGGGCGATGACTCTGGAAACACCATATATTTT.